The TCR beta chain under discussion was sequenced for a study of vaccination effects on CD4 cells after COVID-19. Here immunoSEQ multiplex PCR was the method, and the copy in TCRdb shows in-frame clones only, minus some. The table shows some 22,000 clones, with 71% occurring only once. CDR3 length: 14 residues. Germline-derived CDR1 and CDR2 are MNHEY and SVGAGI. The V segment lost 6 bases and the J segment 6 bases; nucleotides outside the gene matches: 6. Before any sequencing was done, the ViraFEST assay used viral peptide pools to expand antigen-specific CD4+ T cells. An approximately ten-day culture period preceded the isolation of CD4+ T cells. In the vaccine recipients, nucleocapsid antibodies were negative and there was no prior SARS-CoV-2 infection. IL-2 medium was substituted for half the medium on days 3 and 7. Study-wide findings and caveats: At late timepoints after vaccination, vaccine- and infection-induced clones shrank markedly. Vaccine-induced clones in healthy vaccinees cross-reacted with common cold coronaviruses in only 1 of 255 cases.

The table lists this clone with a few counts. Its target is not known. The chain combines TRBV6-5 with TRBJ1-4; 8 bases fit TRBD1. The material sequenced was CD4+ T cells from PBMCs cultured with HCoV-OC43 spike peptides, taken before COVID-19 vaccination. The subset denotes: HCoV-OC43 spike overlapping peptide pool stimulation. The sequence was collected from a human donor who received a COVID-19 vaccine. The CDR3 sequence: CASRPGTGYEKLFF. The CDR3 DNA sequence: TGTGCCAGCAGGCCCGGGACAGGCTATGAAAAACTGTTTTTT.